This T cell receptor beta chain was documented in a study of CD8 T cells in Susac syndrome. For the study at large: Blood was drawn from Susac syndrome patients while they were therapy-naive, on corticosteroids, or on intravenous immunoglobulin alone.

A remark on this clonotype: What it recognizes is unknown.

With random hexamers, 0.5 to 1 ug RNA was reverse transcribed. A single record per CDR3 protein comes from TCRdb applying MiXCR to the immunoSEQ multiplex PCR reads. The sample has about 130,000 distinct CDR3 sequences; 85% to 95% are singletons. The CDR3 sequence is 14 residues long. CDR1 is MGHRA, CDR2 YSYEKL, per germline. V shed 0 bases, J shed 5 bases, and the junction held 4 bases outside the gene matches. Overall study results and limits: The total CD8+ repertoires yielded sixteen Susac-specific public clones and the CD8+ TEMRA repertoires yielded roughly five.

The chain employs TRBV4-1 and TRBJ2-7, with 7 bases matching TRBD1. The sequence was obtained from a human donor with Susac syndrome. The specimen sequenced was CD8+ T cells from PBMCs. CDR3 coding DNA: TGCGCCAGCAGCCAAGATGAGGGGGCTGACGAGCAGTACTTC. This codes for CASSQDEGADEQYF.